The 8 T cell receptor beta chains reported below all come from one sample, sequenced in a study of blood T cell repertoires in COVID-19. TCRdb keeps only in-frame clones here, not all; method: immunoSEQ multiplex PCR. This sample has over 90,000 clones, with over 75% found just once. The sequencing input was peripheral blood. These receptors originate from a human donor in a cohort sampled during active COVID-19.

The DNA for the CDR3 is TGTGCCAGCCAGCAGACAGGTTCCGCTTTCTTT. Translated, it gives CASQQTGSAFF. The chain employs TRBV6-5 and TRBJ1-1, with D perhaps TRBD1 (6 bases). Germline V lookup: CDR1 MNHEY, CDR2 SVGAGI. The CDR3 sequence is 11 residues long. Trimming cost V 8 bases and J 11 bases, with 15 bases left between them.

This chain joins TRBV6-2 or TRBV6-3 and TRBJ2-4, with a possible D match to TRBD2 (7 bases). Germline V CDR1 and CDR2: MNHEY, SVGEGT. Trimming pared 5 bases from V and 0 bases from J, leaving 14 bases between. The CDR3 totals 16 residues. The CDR3 loop is CASSKGGSLAKNIQYF. For the CDR3, the DNA is TGTGCCAGCAGTAAGGGGGGGTCCCTAGCCAAAAACATTCAGTACTTC.

The chain links TRBV5-1 to TRBJ2-1, with D perhaps matching TRBD1 (6 bases). Per germline, CDR1 SGHRS and CDR2 YFSETQ. Trimming left V 4 bases short and J 5 bases short, with 10 bases between. This CDR3 has 13 amino acids. The chain's CDR3 is CASSRGNNNEQFF. The CDR3 bases are TGCGCCAGCAGCAGGGGGAATAACAATGAGCAGTTCTTC.

The chain is built from TRBV11-3 and TRBJ1-1; no firm D call. The CDR3 totals 14 residues. Germline V gene lookup returns CDR1 SGHNT and CDR2 YENEEA. The V end lost 6 bases, the J end lost 4 bases, and 15 bases lay between the germline ends. The CDR3, as DNA: TGTGCCAGCAGTAAAACGCGAGCGGCCACTGAAGCTTTCTTT. The encoded protein is CASSKTRAATEAFF.

This clone has a count of ten or more. The chain carries TRBV29-1 and TRBJ2-1; 7 bases are shared with TRBD1. V trimming: 7 bases; J trimming: 4 bases; junction bases outside the gene matches: 7. The CDR3 has 13 amino acids. In germline, CDR1 is SQVTM, CDR2 ANQGSEA. CDR3 in DNA: TGCAGCGGGAGACAGGGTGGGTACAATGAGCAGTTCTTC. Protein sequence: CSGRQGGYNEQFF.

The rearrangement uses TRBV10-3 and TRBJ1-5; D is unclear. Trimming pared 10 bases from V and 0 bases from J, leaving 13 bases between. This CDR3 spans 14 amino acids. The germline CDR1 and CDR2 sequences are ENHRY and SYGVKD. The CDR3 bases are TGTGCCACCGGTACTGAAAATAGCAATCAGCCCCAGCATTTT. Translation: CATGTENSNQPQHF.

This clone was observed a single time. In DNA, the CDR3 is TGTGCCAGCAGTCCAAGACAGGGCCTAGGACCCCTCCACTTT. It specifies CASSPRQGLGPLHF. This chain joins TRBV9 and TRBJ1-6, with 7 bases aligning to TRBD1. CDR1 is SGDLS and CDR2 is YYNGEE in the germline V gene. Trimming at V came to 5 bases and at J to 12 bases, leaving 11 bases not matched to a gene. This CDR3 is 14 amino acids long.

The chain combines TRBV6-5 with TRBJ1-6; D is ambiguous. Germline CDR1 is MNHEY and CDR2 is SVGAGI. The CDR3 extends over 15 amino acids. The germline V and J ends were trimmed by 3 bases and 7 bases, with 13 bases remaining between them. This chain's CDR3 is CASSYGSGGNSPLHF. CDR3 sequence (DNA): TGTGCCAGCAGTTATGGTAGCGGAGGGAATTCACCCCTCCACTTT.